The next 24 T cell receptor beta chains were all read from a single sample in a study of blood T cell repertoires in COVID-19. Sequenced by immunoSEQ multiplex PCR; TCRdb stores in-frame clones only, minus some. The sample shows some 200,000 clones, more than 65% of them seen only once. Sequenced input: peripheral blood. These receptors were obtained from a human donor in a cohort sampled during active COVID-19.

The rearrangement links TRBV11-2 to TRBJ2-1; 8 positions agree with TRBD2. The germline V gene has CDR1 SGHAT and CDR2 FQNNGV. Germline trimming cut 2 bases from V and 4 bases from J; bases unmatched to any gene: 7. The CDR3 contains 16 residues. The CDR3 protein is CASSLKTSAPYNEQFF. The CDR3 DNA reads as TGTGCCAGCAGCTTAAAGACTAGCGCCCCTTACAATGAGCAGTTCTTC. Using reference TRBV11-2 and TRBJ2-1 for the parts outside the CDR3, the full variable domain is EAGVAQSPRYKIIEKRQSVAFWCNPISGHATLYWYQQILGQGPKLLIQFQNNGVVDDSQLPKDRFSAERLKGVDSTLKIQPAKLEDSAVYLCASSLKTSAPYNEQFFGPGTRLTVL.

The rearrangement links TRBV28 to TRBJ2-1; TRBD2 matches at 7 bases. CDR1 is MDHEN, CDR2 SYDVKM, per germline. The CDR3 extends over 12 amino acids. Trimming took 6 bases from V and 6 from J; bases not matched to a gene: 2. CDR3 in amino acids: CASRLAVNEQFF. As DNA, the CDR3 is TGTGCCAGCAGGCTAGCGGTCAATGAGCAGTTCTTC.

The chain uses TRBV5-1 and TRBJ1-2; 7 bases are a match to TRBD1. V trimming: 3 bases; J trimming: 4 bases; junction bases outside the gene matches: 6. The CDR3 spans 14 residues. Germline CDR1 reads SGHRS; CDR2 reads YFSETQ. The CDR3 here is CASSYRQGSYGYTF. CDR3 coding DNA: TGCGCCAGCAGCTACCGACAGGGATCCTATGGCTACACCTTC.

This chain connects TRBV28 to TRBJ2-4, with 7 bases lining up with TRBD2. J gave up 2 bases and V 2 bases, and 6 bases lay outside the gene matches. Germline CDR1 is MDHEN and CDR2 is SYDVKM. This CDR3 has 16 amino acids. The CDR3, as DNA: TGTGCCAGCAGTTTAGTGCGGGAGCAGACCAAAAACATTCAGTACTTC. It specifies CASSLVREQTKNIQYF.

The chain links TRBV10-3 to TRBJ2-3; 9 bases line up with TRBD2. Germline values: CDR1 ENHRY, CDR2 SYGVKD. CDR3 length: 16 residues. The CDR3 spells CALKREAERSTDTQYF. CDR3 DNA sequence: TGTGCTCTAAAGCGGGAGGCTGAACGTAGCACAGATACGCAGTATTTT.

The chain is built from TRBV11-2 and TRBJ2-3, with 10 bases aligning to TRBD2. Trimming at V came to 1 base and at J to 4 bases, leaving 2 bases not matched to a gene. The CDR3 consists of 15 residues. Looked up from germline, CDR1 is SGHAT and CDR2 is FQNNGV. The CDR3 reads CASSLGLAGADTQYF. The CDR3 DNA follows: TGTGCCAGCAGCTTAGGTCTAGCGGGAGCAGATACGCAGTATTTT.

The chain uses TRBV4-1 and TRBJ1-3, with a tentative D call TRBD1 (6 bases). Trimming cost V 0 bases and J 4 bases, with 13 bases left between them. CDR1 and CDR2 from the germline V gene are MGHRA and YSYEKL. The CDR3 extends over 16 amino acids. The chain's CDR3 is CASSQERDTTGNTIYF. The CDR3, as DNA: TGCGCCAGCAGCCAAGAAAGGGACACCACAGGAAACACCATATATTTT.

The chain has TRBV5-4 and TRBJ2-1; D gene unclear. Germline V gene lookup returns CDR1 SGHNT and CDR2 YYREEE (reference sequence). The V and J ends lost 1 base and 4 bases respectively, with 6 bases between them. The CDR3 is 13 amino acids. CDR3 nucleotide sequence: TGTGCCAGCAGCTTGTACAAGTACAATGAGCAGTTCTTC. This gives the protein CASSLYKYNEQFF. The full variable domain, completed using reference TRBV5-4 and TRBJ2-1, is ETGVTQSPTHLIKTRGQQVTLRCSSQSGHNTVSWYQQALGQGPQFIFQYYREEENGRGNFPPRFSGLQFPNYSSELNVNALELDDSALYLCASSLYKYNEQFFGPGTRLTVL.

The rearrangement uses TRBV6-5 and TRBJ2-2; possible D gene TRBD2, 5 bases. The V and J ends lost 6 bases and 6 bases respectively, with 11 bases between them. Germline CDR1 and CDR2: MNHEY and SVGAGI. This CDR3 is built from 13 residues. The CDR3 DNA reads TGTGCCAGCAGGAAGGACTCGGCCGGGGAGCTGTTTTTT. Translation: CASRKDSAGELFF.

This clone occurred once. V is TRBV6-5 and J is TRBJ1-6, with 9 bases identical to TRBD1. With 6 bases clipped from V and 7 bases from J, the junction kept 7 bases outside the gene matches. CDR3 length: 15 amino acids. Germline V gene lookup returns CDR1 MNHEY and CDR2 SVGAGI. The CDR3, as DNA: TGTGCCAGCAGAGGACAGGGGACCGTGAATTCACCCCTCCACTTT. Translated: CASRGQGTVNSPLHF.

The CDR3 DNA follows: TGTGCCAGCGCTAGCGGCCACTACAATGAGCAGTTCTTC. Its translation is CASASGHYNEQFF. J is TRBJ2-1 and V is TRBV2; 7 bases align to TRBD2. The CDR3 consists of 13 residues. Trimming removed 8 bases from V and 3 bases from J; junction bases left unmatched: 4. Germline V gene data show CDR1 as SNHLY and CDR2 as FYNNEI.

This clone was recorded only once. The gene calls are TRBV18 and TRBJ2-7; D ambiguous. The CDR3 is 12 residues long. Germline CDR1 KGHSH, CDR2 LQKENI. Trimming shortened V by 5 bases and J by 4 bases, and 9 bases separated the two germline ends. The CDR3 spells CASSSQAYEQYF. The DNA of the CDR3 is TGTGCCAGCTCATCTCAGGCATACGAGCAGTACTTC. Full variable domain (rest looked up from reference TRBV18 and TRBJ2-7): NAGVMQNPRHLVRRRGQEARLRCSPMKGHSHVYWYRQLPEEGLKFMVYLQKENIIDESGMPKERFSAEFPKEGPSILRIQQVVRGDSAAYFCASSSQAYEQYFGPGTRLTVT.

The chain employs TRBV7-2 and TRBJ1-1; 9 positions match TRBD1. The V and J ends lost 3 bases and 5 bases, in that order; junction bases with no gene match: 7. The CDR3 extends over 15 amino acids. Germline loops: CDR1 SGHTA, CDR2 FQGNSA. The CDR3 loop is CASSLGQGGRTEAFF. In nucleotides, the CDR3 is TGTGCCAGCAGCTTGGGACAGGGAGGGAGGACTGAAGCTTTCTTT.

The rearrangement links TRBV5-1 to TRBJ2-6; D unresolved. Between the trimmed V and J ends, which lost 4 bases and 0 bases, there was a span of 8 bases. Germline loops: CDR1 SGHRS, CDR2 YFSETQ. The length of the CDR3 is 15 residues. The chain's CDR3 is CASSHSGSGANVLTF. The CDR3, as DNA: TGCGCCAGCAGCCACTCGGGCTCTGGGGCCAACGTCCTGACTTTC.

This rearrangement joins TRBV2 to TRBJ2-4; the D gene is possibly TRBD1 (6 bases). Germline values: CDR1 SNHLY, CDR2 FYNNEI. V was trimmed by 6 bases and J by 1 base, leaving 13 bases between them. CDR3 size: 15 residues. The chain's CDR3 is CASRTGLEAKNIQYF. The CDR3 nucleotides are TGTGCCAGCAGAACAGGGTTGGAGGCCAAAAACATTCAGTACTTC.

This rearrangement joins TRBV10-2 to TRBJ2-1; TRBD1 is a possible D gene (6 bases). The germline V gene encodes CDR1 WSHSY and CDR2 SAAADI. V lost 3 bases to trimming and J lost 2 bases, with 11 bases between them. The CDR3 has 15 amino acids. The CDR3, as DNA: TGCGCCAGCAGTGAACAGGGCCTCACCTACAATGAGCAGTTCTTC. It encodes CASSEQGLTYNEQFF.

The chain has TRBV19 and TRBJ2-7, with no clear D. Germline V gene lookup returns CDR1 LNHDA and CDR2 SQIVND (reference sequence). V was cut by 1 base and J by 6 bases, with 13 bases left in between. The CDR3 covers 14 residues. CDR3 nucleotide sequence: TGTGCCAGTAGTATAGCCCCTCAGAGGAGCGAGCAGTACTTC. Translating gives CASSIAPQRSEQYF.

This clone was found once. This CDR3 reads CASSEAEGNTIYF. CDR3 nucleotides: TGTGCCAGCAGTGAGGCGGAAGGAAACACCATATATTTT. The rearrangement joins TRBV2 to TRBJ1-3; D unclear. V gave up 3 bases and J gave up 4 bases, with 7 bases separating them. Germline V gene data show CDR1 as SNHLY and CDR2 as FYNNEI. CDR3 length equals 13 residues.

This clone has only one observation. This chain connects TRBV19 to TRBJ2-2; TRBD1 agrees at 7 bases. Germline trimming cut 5 bases from V and 0 bases from J; bases unmatched to any gene: 3. CDR1 LNHDA and CDR2 SQIVND come from the germline V gene (reference sequence). The length of the CDR3 is 15 residues. CDR3 DNA: TGTGCCAGTAGTCCGGGACAGACGAACACCGGGGAGCTGTTTTTT. It encodes CASSPGQTNTGELFF.

The rearrangement uses TRBV5-4 and TRBJ2-1; D is unresolved. CDR1 is SGHNT and CDR2 is YYREEE in the germline V gene (reference sequence). V was pared by 4 bases and J by 5 bases, with 13 bases between. The CDR3 is 14 residues long. CDR3 sequence: CASSPGLMNNEQFF. For the CDR3, the DNA is TGTGCCAGCAGCCCCGGTTTGATGAACAATGAGCAGTTCTTC.

The CDR3 coding sequence is TGTGCCAGCAGTGATCCTAGCGGGAGTGCATCAGAGACCCAGTACTTC. It is translated as CASSDPSGSASETQYF. J is TRBJ2-5 and V is TRBV2; TRBD2 agrees at 10 bases. J gave up 4 bases and V 3 bases, and 8 bases lay outside the gene matches. The germline CDR1 and CDR2 sequences are SNHLY and FYNNEI. The CDR3 is made up of 16 amino acids.

This sequence joins TRBV12-5 and TRBJ2-1; 10 bases match TRBD1. Trimming at V came to 2 bases and at J to 1 base, leaving 5 bases not matched to a gene. The CDR3 loop spans 17 amino acids. In germline, CDR1 is LGHNT, CDR2 FRNRAP. This CDR3 is CASGLPRTGGSYNEQFF. In DNA, the CDR3 is TGTGCTAGTGGTTTGCCTCGGACAGGGGGTTCCTACAATGAGCAGTTCTTC.

The chain joins TRBV5-6 to TRBJ2-1; D call uncertain. Trimming left V 4 bases short and J 2 bases short, with 13 bases between. The CDR3 spans 15 residues. Per germline, CDR1 SGHDT and CDR2 YYEEEE. In DNA form, the CDR3 reads TGTGCCAGCAGCATATCAGGTGTCGCCTACAATGAGCAGTTCTTC. It encodes CASSISGVAYNEQFF.

The rearrangement uses TRBV6-5 and TRBJ1-1; 7 bases line up with TRBD1. Losses at the gene ends were 8 bases for V and 5 bases for J; bases not matched to a gene: 8. The CDR3 covers 13 residues. Germline V lookup: CDR1 MNHEY, CDR2 SVGAGI. The CDR3 sequence is CASGKTGTTEAFF. CDR3 DNA sequence: TGTGCCAGCGGCAAGACAGGGACAACTGAAGCTTTCTTT.